One and the same sample provided the 13 T cell receptor beta chains below, sequenced in a study of blood T cell repertoires in COVID-19. Only in-frame clones appear in the TCRdb table, and some are missing; sequencing was by immunoSEQ multiplex PCR. The table shows a few hundred thousand clones, with 75% to 90% occurring only once. Material: PBMCs or T cells enriched from blood (not recorded which). The receptors shown here come from a middle-aged man who had recovered from COVID-19.

The CDR3 region is CASSHRDTGSEKLFF. The CDR3 DNA follows: TGTGCCAGCAGCCACCGGGACACCGGCTCCGAAAAACTGTTTTTT. The chain combines TRBV3-1 (or the pseudogene TRBV3-2) with TRBJ1-4, with TRBD1 as a possible D gene (6 bases). Germline assignment: CDR1 LGHDT and CDR2 YNNKEL (reference sequence). There are 15 residues in the CDR3. V was pared by 3 bases and J by 8 bases, with 16 bases between.

The chain has TRBV7-9 and TRBJ1-6; maybe TRBD1 (6 bases). The CDR3 has 16 amino acids. Germline CDR1 is SEHNR and CDR2 is FQNEAQ (reference sequence). Between the trimmed V and J ends, which lost 1 base and 9 bases, there was a span of 16 bases. The CDR3 DNA reads TGTGCCAGCAGCTTAGATAGAACAGGGTCATCTTCACCCCTCCACTTT. Translating it yields CASSLDRTGSSSPLHF.

This chain joins TRBV10-3 and TRBJ1-3; 8 bases are shared with TRBD1. Germline trimming cut 7 bases from V and 0 bases from J; bases unmatched to any gene: 11. Germline values: CDR1 ENHRY, CDR2 SYGVKD. The CDR3 has 17 residues. The CDR3 DNA follows: TGTGCCATCACCTCTGGACAGGGCCAAACCTCTGGAAACACCATATATTTT. It is translated as CAITSGQGQTSGNTIYF.

The CDR3 loop reads CASSLPGTSGGREQYF. CDR3 DNA sequence: TGTGCCAGCAGTTTGCCCGGGACTAGCGGGGGCAGAGAGCAGTACTTC. The V gene is TRBV28, the J gene TRBJ2-7, with 14 bases aligning to TRBD2. Losses at the gene ends were 3 bases for V and 7 bases for J; bases not matched to a gene: 8. The V gene's germline CDR1 is MDHEN and CDR2 SYDVKM. This CDR3 comprises 16 residues.

This clone was counted a single time. The chain carries TRBV28 and TRBJ2-1; 13 bases map to TRBD2. Trimming took 8 bases from V and 0 from J; bases not matched to a gene: 13. Germline V gene data show CDR1 as MDHEN and CDR2 as SYDVKM. This CDR3 spans 19 amino acids. CDR3 in amino acids: CASPPPGLAGISSYNEQFF. The CDR3 DNA reads TGTGCCAGCCCCCCCCCGGGACTAGCGGGGATAAGCTCCTACAATGAGCAGTTCTTC. The variable domain in full, with the rest retrieved from reference TRBV28 and TRBJ2-1, is DVKVTQSSRYLVKRTGEKVFLECVQDMDHENMFWYRQDPGLGLRLIYFSYDVKMKEKGDIPEGYSVSREKKERFSLILESASTNQTSMYLCASPPPGLAGISSYNEQFFGPGTRLTVL.

This clone came up once. This chain links TRBV11-2 with TRBJ2-2, with 13 bases identical to TRBD2. Germline lookup yields CDR1 SGHAT and CDR2 FQNNGV. Germline trimming cut 5 bases from V and 4 bases from J; bases unmatched to any gene: 7. The CDR3 length is 17 residues. CDR3 sequence reads: CASSLPGLAGVTGELFF. CDR3 in DNA: TGTGCCAGCAGCCTCCCTGGACTAGCGGGAGTCACCGGGGAGCTGTTTTTT.

This chain connects TRBV27 to TRBJ2-7; perhaps TRBD2 as D (6 bases). Germline V gene data show CDR1 as MNHEY and CDR2 as SMNVEV (reference sequence). The germline V and J ends were trimmed by 7 bases and 3 bases, with 16 bases remaining between them. The CDR3 sequence is 14 residues long. Here the CDR3 reads CASTQAGGNYEQYF. DNA for the CDR3: TGTGCCAGCACTCAAGCTGGGGGGAACTACGAGCAGTACTTC.

The V call is TRBV28, the J call TRBJ2-5, with TRBD1 matching over 7 bases. This CDR3 comprises 14 residues. The ends lost 2 bases at V and 2 bases at J; junction bases unmatched: 2. CDR1 is MDHEN and CDR2 is SYDVKM in the germline V gene. For the CDR3, the DNA is TGTGCCAGCAGTTTAAGGGACAGTCAAGAGACCCAGTACTTC. It translates to CASSLRDSQETQYF.

The gene calls are TRBV7-9 and TRBJ1-6; 9 bases agree with TRBD1. V lost 5 bases and J lost 8; bases outside the gene matches: 4. The CDR3 totals 14 residues. The V gene's germline CDR1 is SEHNR and CDR2 FQNEAQ (reference sequence). The CDR3 sequence: CASSGDRDYSPLHF. CDR3 DNA: TGTGCCAGCAGCGGGGACAGGGACTATTCACCCCTCCACTTT.

The CDR3 spells CASSQSPGGDTGELFF. For the CDR3, the DNA is TGCGCCAGCAGTCAATCCCCAGGGGGCGACACCGGGGAGCTGTTTTTT. The gene calls are TRBV23-1 and TRBJ2-2; 8 bases are a match to TRBD1. TRBV23-1 is an ORF; its function is uncertain. V dropped 0 bases and J dropped 3; count of bases not matched to a gene: 3. This CDR3 has 16 amino acids.

The chain has TRBV1 and TRBJ2-1; the DNA was not compared with TRBD2, the D call given in the table. TRBV1 corresponds to a pseudogene. The CDR3 contains 15 residues. CDR3 DNA sequence: TGCACCAGCAGCCCCACTAGCGGGAGCCACAATGAGCAGTTCTTC. It translates to CTSSPTSGSHNEQFF.

The J gene is TRBJ2-3, the V gene TRBV7-8; 9 bases fit TRBD2. Per the germline V gene, CDR1 is SGHVS and CDR2 is FQNEAQ. J lost 2 bases, V lost 2 bases, and 8 bases had no gene match. The CDR3 is 17 residues long. CDR3 nucleotides: TGTGCCAGCAGCTTAAGATTAGCGGGAGTGTTCACAGATACGCAGTATTTT. Encoded protein: CASSLRLAGVFTDTQYF.

The rearrangement uses TRBV12-3 or TRBV12-4 and TRBJ2-7, with D possibly matching TRBD1 (5 bases). Trimming left V 1 base short and J 7 bases short, with 11 bases between. There are 13 residues in the CDR3. In DNA, the CDR3 is TGTGCCAGCAGTTTAGTCCAGGGAATTGAGCAGTACTTC. It encodes CASSLVQGIEQYF.